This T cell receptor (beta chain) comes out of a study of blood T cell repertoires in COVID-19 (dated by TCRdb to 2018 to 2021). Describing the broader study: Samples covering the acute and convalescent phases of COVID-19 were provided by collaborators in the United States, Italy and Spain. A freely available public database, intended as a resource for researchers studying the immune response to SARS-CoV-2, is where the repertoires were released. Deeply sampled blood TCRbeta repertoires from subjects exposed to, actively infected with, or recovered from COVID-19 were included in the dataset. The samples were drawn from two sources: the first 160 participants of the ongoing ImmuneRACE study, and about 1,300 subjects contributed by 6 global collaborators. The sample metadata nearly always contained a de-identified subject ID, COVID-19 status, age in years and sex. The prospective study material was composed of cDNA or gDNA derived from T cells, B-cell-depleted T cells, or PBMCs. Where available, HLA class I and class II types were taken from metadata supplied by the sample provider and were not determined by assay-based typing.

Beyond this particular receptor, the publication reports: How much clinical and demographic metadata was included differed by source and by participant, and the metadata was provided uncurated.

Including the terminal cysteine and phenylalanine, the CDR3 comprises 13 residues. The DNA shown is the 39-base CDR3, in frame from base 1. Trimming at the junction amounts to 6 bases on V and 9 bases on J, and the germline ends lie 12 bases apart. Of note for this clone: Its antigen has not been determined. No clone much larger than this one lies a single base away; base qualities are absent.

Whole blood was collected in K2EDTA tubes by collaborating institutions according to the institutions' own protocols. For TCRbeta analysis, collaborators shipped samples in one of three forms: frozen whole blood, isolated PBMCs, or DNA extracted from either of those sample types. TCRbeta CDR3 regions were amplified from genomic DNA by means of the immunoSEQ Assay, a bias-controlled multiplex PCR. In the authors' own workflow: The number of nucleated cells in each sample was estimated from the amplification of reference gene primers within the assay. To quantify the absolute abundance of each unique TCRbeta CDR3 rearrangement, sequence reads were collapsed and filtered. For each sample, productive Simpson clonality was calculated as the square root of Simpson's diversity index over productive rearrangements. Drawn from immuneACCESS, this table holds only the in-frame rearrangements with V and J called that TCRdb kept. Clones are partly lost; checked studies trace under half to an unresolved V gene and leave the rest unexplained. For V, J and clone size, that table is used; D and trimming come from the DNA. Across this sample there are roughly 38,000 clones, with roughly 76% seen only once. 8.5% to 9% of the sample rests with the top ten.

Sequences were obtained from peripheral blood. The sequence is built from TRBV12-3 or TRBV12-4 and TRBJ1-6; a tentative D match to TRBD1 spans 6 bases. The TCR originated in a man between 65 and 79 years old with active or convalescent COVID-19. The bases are TGTGCCAGCAGGGACAGAACCCTTTCACCCCTCCACTTT. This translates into CASRDRTLSPLHF.